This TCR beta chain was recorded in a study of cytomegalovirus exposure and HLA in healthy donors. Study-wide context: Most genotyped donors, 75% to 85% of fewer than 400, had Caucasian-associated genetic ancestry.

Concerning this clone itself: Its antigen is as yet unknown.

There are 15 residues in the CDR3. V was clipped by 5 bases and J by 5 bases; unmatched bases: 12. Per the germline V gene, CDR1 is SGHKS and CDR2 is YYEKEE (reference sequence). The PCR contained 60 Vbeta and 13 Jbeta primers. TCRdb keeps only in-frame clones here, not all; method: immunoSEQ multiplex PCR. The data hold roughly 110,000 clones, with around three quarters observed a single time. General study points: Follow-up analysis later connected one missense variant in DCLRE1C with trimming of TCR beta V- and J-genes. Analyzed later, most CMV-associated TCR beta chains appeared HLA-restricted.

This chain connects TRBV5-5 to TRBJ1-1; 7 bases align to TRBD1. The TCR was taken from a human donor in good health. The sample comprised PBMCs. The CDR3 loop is CASSRQTGSLTEAFF. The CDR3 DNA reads TGTGCCAGCAGTCGTCAGACAGGGAGCCTAACTGAAGCTTTCTTT.